Included here is one T cell receptor (beta chain) sequence, with context. Its antigen is as yet unknown. The PCR used 60 Vbeta and 13 Jbeta primers. TCRdb's copy holds only in-frame clones and misses some; the assay was immunoSEQ multiplex PCR. This table holds fewer than 200,000 clones, about 80% found once. V was trimmed by 4 bases and J by 5 bases, leaving 21 bases between them. The germline CDR1 and CDR2 sequences are SGHRS and YFSETQ. CDR3 length equals 17 residues. The sample originates from a study of cytomegalovirus exposure and HLA in healthy donors. Study-wide results and caveats: In a later analysis, approximately 15,000 TCR beta sequences were associated with HLA alleles at 0.05 false discovery rate. Sequencing likely caused a cluster of highly shared sequence variants.

The gene calls are TRBV5-1 and TRBJ2-2; D may be TRBD2 (6 bases). This sequence originates from a man between 40 and 49 years old in good health and CMV-seropositive. The material sequenced was PBMCs. The CDR3 reads CASSTSTAGPGTGELFF. Written as DNA, the CDR3 is TGCGCCAGCAGCACCTCTACAGCGGGTCCAGGAACCGGGGAGCTGTTTTTT. The full variable domain, its missing parts supplied by reference TRBV5-1 and TRBJ2-2, is KAGVTQTPRYLIKTRGQQVTLSCSPISGHRSVSWYQQTPGQGLQFLFEYFSETQRNKGNFPGRFSGRQFSNSRSEMNVSTLELGDSALYLCASSTSTAGPGTGELFFGEGSRLTVL.